The 16 T cell receptor beta chains reported below all come from one sample, sequenced in a study of cytomegalovirus exposure and HLA in healthy donors. Use of 60 Vbeta and 13 Jbeta primers characterized the PCR. Some clones are missing from TCRdb's copy, which holds only in-frame ones; the method was immunoSEQ multiplex PCR. The sample has some 120,000 clones, 55% to 75% seen once; the top ten hold more than 8%. The sequencing sample was made of PBMCs. The origin of the receptors is a woman in her thirties or forties in good health and CMV-seropositive.

This chain joins TRBV14 and TRBJ2-7, with 8 positions matching TRBD1. J gave up 0 bases and V 2 bases, and 3 bases lay outside the gene matches. Germline lookup yields CDR1 SGHDN and CDR2 FVKESK. This CDR3 contains 15 residues. The CDR3 spells CASSQSGGISYEQYF. In nucleotides, the CDR3 is TGTGCCAGCAGCCAATCAGGGGGCATCTCCTACGAGCAGTACTTC.

J is TRBJ2-7 and V is TRBV7-9, with TRBD1 identical over 11 bases. Germline V lookup: CDR1 SEHNR, CDR2 FQNEAQ (reference sequence). The CDR3 has 15 residues. Trimming took 1 base from V and 7 from J; bases not matched to a gene: 6. The CDR3, as DNA: TGTGCCAGCAGCTTAGGGACAGGGGGCCCGGGGGAGCAGTACTTC. This sequence encodes CASSLGTGGPGEQYF.

V and J are TRBV28 and TRBJ2-3; D is possibly TRBD1 (6 bases). CDR3 length: 15 residues. Per germline, CDR1 MDHEN and CDR2 SYDVKM. V was clipped by 3 bases and J by 5 bases, with 15 bases between them. The CDR3 DNA reads TGTGCCAGCAGTTTTCCCGGCAGGGGAAAAGATACGCAGTATTTT. Protein sequence: CASSFPGRGKDTQYF. Full variable domain (rest looked up from reference TRBV28 and TRBJ2-3): DVKVTQSSRYLVKRTGEKVFLECVQDMDHENMFWYRQDPGLGLRLIYFSYDVKMKEKGDIPEGYSVSREKKERFSLILESASTNQTSMYLCASSFPGRGKDTQYFGPGTRLTVL.

The chain uses TRBV5-4 and TRBJ2-1; 7 bases map to TRBD2. The V gene's germline CDR1 is SGHNT and CDR2 YYREEE (reference sequence). CDR3 length: 15 residues. Trimming at V came to 6 bases and at J to 3 bases, leaving 9 bases not matched to a gene. The CDR3 nucleotides read TGTGCCAGCACCCCGGGGAGCGGGGTCTACAATGAGCAGTTCTTC. Amino acids: CASTPGSGVYNEQFF.

The chain has TRBV4-1 and TRBJ1-5; possibly TRBD1 for D (6 bases). The CDR3 is made up of 15 amino acids. The germline V gene has CDR1 MGHRA and CDR2 YSYEKL. V was pared by 0 bases and J by 5 bases, with 11 bases between. CDR3 amino acids: CASSQDRQADQPQHF. CDR3 sequence (DNA): TGCGCCAGCAGCCAAGATCGACAGGCAGATCAGCCCCAGCATTTT.

The DNA of the CDR3 is TGTGCCAGCAGCCGAGGGACAGGTCAAGAGACCCAGTACTTC. Its translation is CASSRGTGQETQYF. The gene calls are TRBV7-9 and TRBJ2-5, with 8 positions matching TRBD1. In germline, CDR1 is SEHNR, CDR2 FQNEAQ (reference sequence). The CDR3 totals 14 residues. Trimming cost V 5 bases and J 2 bases; bases outside gene matches: 4. The full variable domain, rest sourced from reference TRBV7-9 and TRBJ2-5, is DTGVSQNPRHKITKRGQNVTFRCDPISEHNRLYWYRQTLGQGPEFLTYFQNEAQLEKSRLLSDRFSAERPKGSFSTLEIQRTEQGDSAMYLCASSRGTGQETQYFGPGTRLLVL.

About this clone: At one boundary the junction diverges from the germline segment, which might be a read error. V and J are TRBV7-9 and TRBJ2-5, with no clear D. The germline V gene has CDR1 SEHNR and CDR2 FQNEAQ (reference sequence). CDR3 size: 13 residues. The CDR3 sequence: CSSSLGRQETQYF. CDR3 sequence (DNA): TGTTCCAGCAGCTTGGGCCGGCAAGAGACCCAGTACTTC.

The DNA for the CDR3 is TGTGCCAGCAGCTACGACATGACCGGGGAGCTGTTTTTT. Amino acids: CASSYDMTGELFF. V gene TRBV5-6 combines with J gene TRBJ2-2; no definite D call. Germline V lookup: CDR1 SGHDT, CDR2 YYEEEE. The ends were cut back, 3 bases at V and 5 bases at J, with 8 bases in the middle. The CDR3 totals 13 residues.

In this sample, this clone turned up a few times. This chain links TRBV9 with TRBJ2-5; 8 bases align to TRBD2. V trimming: 0 bases; J trimming: 5 bases; junction bases outside the gene matches: 9. The CDR3 loop spans 16 amino acids. Germline CDR1 and CDR2: SGDLS and YYNGEE. The CDR3, as DNA: TGTGCCAGCAGCGTAGACGCGAGCGGGAGTGGGGAGACCCAGTACTTC. Protein sequence: CASSVDASGSGETQYF.

The J gene is TRBJ2-7, the V gene TRBV11-2; 8 bases are shared with TRBD2. CDR3 size: 17 residues. In germline, CDR1 is SGHAT, CDR2 FQNNGV. The ends lost 3 bases at V and 2 bases at J; junction bases unmatched: 12. The CDR3 loop reads CASSFFSVAGGPYEQYF. The CDR3 DNA sequence: TGTGCCAGCAGCTTCTTCTCGGTGGCGGGAGGCCCCTACGAGCAGTACTTC. The variable domain in full, with the rest retrieved from reference TRBV11-2 and TRBJ2-7, is EAGVAQSPRYKIIEKRQSVAFWCNPISGHATLYWYQQILGQGPKLLIQFQNNGVVDDSQLPKDRFSAERLKGVDSTLKIQPAKLEDSAVYLCASSFFSVAGGPYEQYFGPGTRLTVT.

This sequence joins TRBV5-5 and TRBJ2-3, with D perhaps TRBD2 (5 bases). Deletions cut 4 bases from V and 2 bases from J, with 17 bases between. Germline values: CDR1 SGHKS, CDR2 YYEKEE (reference sequence). The CDR3 covers 16 residues. The DNA for the CDR3 is TGTGCCAGCAGCCTATATAGCGCCTCATACACAGATACGCAGTATTTT. It is translated as CASSLYSASYTDTQYF.

This clone showed up many times. The V call is TRBV5-1, the J call TRBJ2-7, with 7 bases matching TRBD2. The CDR3 loop spans 13 amino acids. Germline CDR1 is SGHRS and CDR2 is YFSETQ. The V gene end was trimmed by 4 bases and the J gene end by 5 bases; junction bases not matched to a gene: 6. DNA for the CDR3: TGCGCCAGCAGCCCCGGGACTATGGACGAGCAGTACTTC. Translating it yields CASSPGTMDEQYF.

This sequence joins TRBV6-5 and TRBJ2-1, with D possibly being TRBD1 (6 bases). The CDR3 runs 13 residues. Trimming left V 5 bases short and J 10 bases short, with 15 bases between. Germline-derived CDR1 and CDR2 are MNHEY and SVGAGI. Here the CDR3 DNA reads TGTGCCAGCAGTCTTCGGGACACTCAAGAGCAGTTCTTC. Translated: CASSLRDTQEQFF.

The V gene is TRBV19, the J gene TRBJ2-1; 12 nucleotides match TRBD2. V shed 0 bases and J 7 bases; nucleotides not matched to a gene: 7. The CDR3 consists of 17 residues. Germline lookup yields CDR1 LNHDA and CDR2 SQIVND (reference sequence). CDR3 sequence reads: CASSIDASGRAGNEQFF. The CDR3 bases are TGTGCCAGTAGTATAGACGCTAGCGGGAGGGCCGGAAATGAGCAGTTCTTC.

This clone was picked up a small number of times. The gene calls are TRBV25-1 and TRBJ2-1; 7 bases are shared with TRBD2. This CDR3 comprises 17 residues. CDR1 MGHDK and CDR2 SYGVNS come from the germline V gene. Unmatched junction bases numbered 10, after V lost 3 bases and J lost 2 bases. CDR3 residues: CASSEAMVGGPYNEQFF. CDR3 in DNA: TGTGCCAGCAGTGAGGCCATGGTGGGAGGGCCCTACAATGAGCAGTTCTTC.

The rearrangement joins TRBV5-4 to TRBJ2-5, with D perhaps TRBD1 (6 bases). Germline V gene sequence: CDR1 SGHNT, CDR2 YYREEE (reference sequence). The ends were cut back, 5 bases at V and 1 base at J, with 12 bases in the middle. The CDR3 is 14 amino acids. The DNA of the CDR3 is TGTGCCAGCAGTCCAGGGGAAAGCCAAGAGACCCAGTACTTC. Its protein is CASSPGESQETQYF. The variable domain in full, completed from reference TRBV5-4 and TRBJ2-5, reads ETGVTQSPTHLIKTRGQQVTLRCSSQSGHNTVSWYQQALGQGPQFIFQYYREEENGRGNFPPRFSGLQFPNYSSELNVNALELDDSALYLCASSPGESQETQYFGPGTRLLVL.